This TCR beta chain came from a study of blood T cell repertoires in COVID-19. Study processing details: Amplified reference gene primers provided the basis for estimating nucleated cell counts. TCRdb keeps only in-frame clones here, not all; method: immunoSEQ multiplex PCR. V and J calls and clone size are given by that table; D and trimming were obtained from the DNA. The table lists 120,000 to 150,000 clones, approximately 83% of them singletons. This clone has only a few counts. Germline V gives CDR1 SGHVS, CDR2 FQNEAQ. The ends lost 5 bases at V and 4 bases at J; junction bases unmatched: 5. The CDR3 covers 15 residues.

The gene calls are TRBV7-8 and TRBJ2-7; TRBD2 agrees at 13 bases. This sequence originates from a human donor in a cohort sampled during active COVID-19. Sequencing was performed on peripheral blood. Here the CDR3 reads CASSPRTSGRYEQYF. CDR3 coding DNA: TGTGCCAGCAGCCCCAGGACTAGCGGGAGATACGAGCAGTACTTC.